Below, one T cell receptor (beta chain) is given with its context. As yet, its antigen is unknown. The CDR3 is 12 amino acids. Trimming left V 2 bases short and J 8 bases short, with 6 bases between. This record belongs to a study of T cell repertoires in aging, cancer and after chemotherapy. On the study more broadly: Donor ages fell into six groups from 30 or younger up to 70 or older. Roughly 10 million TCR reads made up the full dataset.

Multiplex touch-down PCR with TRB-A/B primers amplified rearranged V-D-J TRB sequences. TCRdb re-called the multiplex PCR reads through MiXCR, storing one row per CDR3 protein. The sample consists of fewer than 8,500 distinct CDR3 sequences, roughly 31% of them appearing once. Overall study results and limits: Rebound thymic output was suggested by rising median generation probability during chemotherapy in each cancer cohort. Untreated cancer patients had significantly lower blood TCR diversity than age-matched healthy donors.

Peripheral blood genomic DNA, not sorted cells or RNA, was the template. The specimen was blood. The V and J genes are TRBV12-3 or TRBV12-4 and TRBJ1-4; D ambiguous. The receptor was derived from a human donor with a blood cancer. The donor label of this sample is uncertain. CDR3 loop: CASSLRGEKLFF. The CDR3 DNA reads TGTGCCAGCAGTTTACGAGGGGAAAAACTGTTTTTT.